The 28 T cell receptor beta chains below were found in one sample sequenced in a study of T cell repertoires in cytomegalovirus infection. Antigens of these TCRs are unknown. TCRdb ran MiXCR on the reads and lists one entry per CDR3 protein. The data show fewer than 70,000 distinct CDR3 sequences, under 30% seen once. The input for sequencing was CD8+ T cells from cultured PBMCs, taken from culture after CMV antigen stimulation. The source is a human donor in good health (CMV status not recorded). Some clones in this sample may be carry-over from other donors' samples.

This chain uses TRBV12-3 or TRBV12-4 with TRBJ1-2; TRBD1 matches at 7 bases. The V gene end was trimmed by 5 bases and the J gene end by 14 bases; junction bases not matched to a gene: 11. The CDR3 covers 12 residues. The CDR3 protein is CASSRTGGRGTF. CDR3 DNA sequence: TGTGCCAGCAGTCGGACAGGAGGGAGGGGAACCTTC.

In nucleotides, the CDR3 is TGTGCCACCAGCTTTCGGCTACAGGGCCACGAGCAGTACTTC. Protein: CATSFRLQGHEQYF. J is TRBJ2-7 and V is TRBV15; tentatively, D is TRBD1 (6 bases). Trimming removed 5 bases from V and 5 bases from J, with 16 bases in between. This CDR3 is built from 14 residues. The germline V gene has CDR1 LNHNV and CDR2 YYDKDF (reference sequence). Variable domain in full (rest from reference TRBV15 and TRBJ2-7): DAMVIQNPRYQVTQFGKPVTLSCSQTLNHNVMYWYQQKSSQAPKLLFHYYDKDFNNEADTPDNFQSRRPNTSFCFLDIRSPGLGDTAMYLCATSFRLQGHEQYFGPGTRLTVT.

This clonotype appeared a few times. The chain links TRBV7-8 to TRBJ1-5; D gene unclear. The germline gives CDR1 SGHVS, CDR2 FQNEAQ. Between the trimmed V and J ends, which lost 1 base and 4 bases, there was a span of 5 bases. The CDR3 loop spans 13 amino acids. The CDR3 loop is CASSLDWNQPQHF. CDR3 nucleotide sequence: TGTGCCAGCAGCTTAGATTGGAATCAGCCCCAGCATTTT. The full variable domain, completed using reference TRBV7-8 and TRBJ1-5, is GAGVSQSPRYKVAKRGQDVALRCDPISGHVSLFWYQQALGQGPEFLTYFQNEAQLDKSGLPSDRFFAERPEGSVSTLKIQRTQQEDSAVYLCASSLDWNQPQHFGDGTRLSIL.

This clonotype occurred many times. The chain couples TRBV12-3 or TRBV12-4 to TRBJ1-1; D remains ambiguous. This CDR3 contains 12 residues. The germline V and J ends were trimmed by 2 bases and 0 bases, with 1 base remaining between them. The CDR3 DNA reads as TGTGCCAGCAGTTTAATGAACACTGAAGCTTTCTTT. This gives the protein CASSLMNTEAFF.

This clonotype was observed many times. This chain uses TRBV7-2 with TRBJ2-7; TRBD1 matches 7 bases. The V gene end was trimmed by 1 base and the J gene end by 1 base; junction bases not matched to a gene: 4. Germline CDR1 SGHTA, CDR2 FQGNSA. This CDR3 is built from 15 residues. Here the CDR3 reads CASSLGDSVSYEQYF. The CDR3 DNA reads TGTGCCAGCAGCTTAGGGGACAGCGTGTCCTACGAGCAGTACTTC.

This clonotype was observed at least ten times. The CDR3 is CASSWRDGYTEAFF. The DNA for the CDR3 is TGTGCCAGCAGCTGGAGGGACGGTTACACTGAAGCTTTCTTT. The chain links TRBV5-5 to TRBJ1-1, with D tentatively TRBD1 (5 bases). Germline CDR1 reads SGHKS; CDR2 reads YYEKEE (reference sequence). The length of the CDR3 is 14 residues. Trimming cost V 3 bases and J 3 bases, with 12 bases left between them.

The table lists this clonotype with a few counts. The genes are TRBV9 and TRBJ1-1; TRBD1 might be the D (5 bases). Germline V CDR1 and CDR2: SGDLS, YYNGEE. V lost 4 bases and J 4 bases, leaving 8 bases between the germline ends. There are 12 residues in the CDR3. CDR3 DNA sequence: TGTGCCAGCAGCACCGGGACCACTGAAGCTTTCTTT. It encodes CASSTGTTEAFF. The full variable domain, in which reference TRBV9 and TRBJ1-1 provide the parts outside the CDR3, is DSGVTQTPKHLITATGQRVTLRCSPRSGDLSVYWYQQSLDQGLQFLIQYYNGEERAKGNILERFSAQQFPDLHSELNLSSLELGDSALYFCASSTGTTEAFFGQGTRLTVV.

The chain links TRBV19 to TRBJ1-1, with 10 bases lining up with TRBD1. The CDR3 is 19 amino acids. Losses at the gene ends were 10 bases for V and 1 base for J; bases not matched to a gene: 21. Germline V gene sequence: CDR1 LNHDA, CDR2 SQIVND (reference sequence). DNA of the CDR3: TGTGCCACGCGAACCGGGACAGGGGCTACATCTGAGCGGAACACTGAAGCTTTCTTT. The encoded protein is CATRTGTGATSERNTEAFF.

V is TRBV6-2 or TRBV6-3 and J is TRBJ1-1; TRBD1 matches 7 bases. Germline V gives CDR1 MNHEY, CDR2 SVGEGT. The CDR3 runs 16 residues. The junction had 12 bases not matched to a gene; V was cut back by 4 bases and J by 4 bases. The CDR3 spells CASSSDYRGGVTEAFF. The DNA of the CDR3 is TGTGCCAGCAGTTCGGACTACAGGGGAGGGGTCACTGAAGCTTTCTTT.

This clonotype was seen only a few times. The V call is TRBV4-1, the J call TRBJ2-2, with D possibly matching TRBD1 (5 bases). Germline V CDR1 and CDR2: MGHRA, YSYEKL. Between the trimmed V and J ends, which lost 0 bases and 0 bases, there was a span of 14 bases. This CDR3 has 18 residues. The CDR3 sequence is CASSQDIDSPANTGELFF. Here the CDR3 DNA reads TGCGCCAGCAGCCAAGATATTGACAGTCCCGCGAACACCGGGGAGCTGTTTTTT.

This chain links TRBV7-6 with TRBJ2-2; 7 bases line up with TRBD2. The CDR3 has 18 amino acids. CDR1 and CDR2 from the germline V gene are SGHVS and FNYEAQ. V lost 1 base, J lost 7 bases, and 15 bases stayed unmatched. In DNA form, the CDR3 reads TGTGCCAGCAGCTTAGGCAGGGCGGGAGACCGCCGAGACGGGGAGCTGTTTTTT. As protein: CASSLGRAGDRRDGELFF.

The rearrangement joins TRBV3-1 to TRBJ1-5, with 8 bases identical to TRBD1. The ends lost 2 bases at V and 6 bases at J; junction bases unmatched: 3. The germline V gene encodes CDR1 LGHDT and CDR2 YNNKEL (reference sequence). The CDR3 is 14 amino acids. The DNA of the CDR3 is TGTGCCAGCAGCCAACAGACAGGGGTTCAGCCCCAGCATTTT. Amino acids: CASSQQTGVQPQHF.

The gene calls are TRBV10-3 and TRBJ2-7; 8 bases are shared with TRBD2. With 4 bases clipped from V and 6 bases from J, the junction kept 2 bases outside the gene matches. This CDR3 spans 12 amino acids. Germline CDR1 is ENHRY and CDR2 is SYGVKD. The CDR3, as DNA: TGTGCCATCAGTGGGGCGGGAGGCGAGCAGTACTTC. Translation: CAISGAGGEQYF.

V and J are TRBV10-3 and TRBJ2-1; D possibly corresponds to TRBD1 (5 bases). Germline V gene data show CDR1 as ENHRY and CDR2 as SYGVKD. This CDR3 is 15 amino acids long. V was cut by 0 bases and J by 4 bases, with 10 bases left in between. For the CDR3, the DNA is TGTGCCATCAGTGAGTCCAGGACACCTTACAATGAGCAGTTCTTC. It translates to CAISESRTPYNEQFF.

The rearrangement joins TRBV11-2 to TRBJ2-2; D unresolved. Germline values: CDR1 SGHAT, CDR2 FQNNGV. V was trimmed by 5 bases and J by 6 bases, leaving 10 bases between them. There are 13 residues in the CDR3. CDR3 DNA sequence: TGTGCCAGCAGCCGGATGGACCCCGGGGAGCTGTTTTTT. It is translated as CASSRMDPGELFF.

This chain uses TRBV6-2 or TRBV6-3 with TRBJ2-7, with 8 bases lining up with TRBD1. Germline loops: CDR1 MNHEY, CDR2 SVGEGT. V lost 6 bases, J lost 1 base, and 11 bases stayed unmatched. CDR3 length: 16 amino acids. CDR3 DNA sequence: TGTGCCAGCAGCCTTTTGGGACAGGTGGGATCCTACGAGCAGTACTTC. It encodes CASSLLGQVGSYEQYF.

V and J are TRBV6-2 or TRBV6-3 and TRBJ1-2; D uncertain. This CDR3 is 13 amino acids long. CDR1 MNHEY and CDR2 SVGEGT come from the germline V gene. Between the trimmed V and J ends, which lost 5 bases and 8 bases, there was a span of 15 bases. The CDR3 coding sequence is TGTGCCAGCAGTCCCGGGATCCAATGGGGCTACACCTTC. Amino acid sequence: CASSPGIQWGYTF.

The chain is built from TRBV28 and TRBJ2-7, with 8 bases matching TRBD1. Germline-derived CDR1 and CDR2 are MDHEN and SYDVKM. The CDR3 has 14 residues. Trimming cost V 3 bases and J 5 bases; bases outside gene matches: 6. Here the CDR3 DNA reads TGTGCCAGCAGTTTGGGACAGGTGTACCACGAGCAGTACTTC. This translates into CASSLGQVYHEQYF.

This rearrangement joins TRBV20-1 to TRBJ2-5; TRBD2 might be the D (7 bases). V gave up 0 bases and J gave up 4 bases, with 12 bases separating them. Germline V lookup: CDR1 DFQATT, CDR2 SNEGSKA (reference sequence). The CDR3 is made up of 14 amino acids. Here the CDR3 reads CSARDWGGPETQYF. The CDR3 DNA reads TGCAGTGCTAGAGATTGGGGGGGCCCAGAGACCCAGTACTTC.

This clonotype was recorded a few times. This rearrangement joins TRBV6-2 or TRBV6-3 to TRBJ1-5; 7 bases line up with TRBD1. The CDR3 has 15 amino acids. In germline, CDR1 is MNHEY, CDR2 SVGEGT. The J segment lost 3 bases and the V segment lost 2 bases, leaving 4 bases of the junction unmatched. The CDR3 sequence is CASSYADRYNQPQHF. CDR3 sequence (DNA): TGTGCCAGCAGTTACGCGGACAGGTACAATCAGCCCCAGCATTTT.

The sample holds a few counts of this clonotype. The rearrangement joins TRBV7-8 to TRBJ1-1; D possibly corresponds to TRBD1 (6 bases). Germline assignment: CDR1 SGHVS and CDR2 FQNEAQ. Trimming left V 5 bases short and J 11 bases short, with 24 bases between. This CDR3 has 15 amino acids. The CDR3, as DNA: TGTGCCAGCAGCCGCGCGGACAGTGGATTTCAGTTGGCTTTCTTT. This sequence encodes CASSRADSGFQLAFF.

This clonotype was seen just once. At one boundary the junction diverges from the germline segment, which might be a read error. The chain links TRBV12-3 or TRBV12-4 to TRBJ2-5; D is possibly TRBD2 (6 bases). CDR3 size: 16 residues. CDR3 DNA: TGTGCCAGCAGATTAGGTGGGGCGCCCGGAGGGGAGACCCAGTACTTC. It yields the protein CASRLGGAPGGETQYF.

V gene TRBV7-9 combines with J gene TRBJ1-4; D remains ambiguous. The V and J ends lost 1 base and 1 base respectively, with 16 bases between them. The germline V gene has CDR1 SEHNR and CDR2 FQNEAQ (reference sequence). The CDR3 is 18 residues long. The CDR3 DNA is TGTGCCAGCAGCTTAGGCTCAGGAAACTGGGAAACTAATGAAAAACTGTTTTTT. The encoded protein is CASSLGSGNWETNEKLFF.

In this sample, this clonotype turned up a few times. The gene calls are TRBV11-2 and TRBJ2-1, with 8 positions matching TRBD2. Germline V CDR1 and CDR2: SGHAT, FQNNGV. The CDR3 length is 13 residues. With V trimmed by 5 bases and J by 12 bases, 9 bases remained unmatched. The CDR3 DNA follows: TGTGCCAGCAGCCCTGACCCGGGAGGGGTGCAGTTCTTC. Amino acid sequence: CASSPDPGGVQFF.

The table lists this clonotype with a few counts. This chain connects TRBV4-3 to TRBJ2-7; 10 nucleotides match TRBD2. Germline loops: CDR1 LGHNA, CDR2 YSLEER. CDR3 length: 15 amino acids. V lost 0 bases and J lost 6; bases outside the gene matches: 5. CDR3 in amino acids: CASSQDSSSGSEQYF. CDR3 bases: TGCGCCAGCAGCCAAGATTCTTCTAGCGGGAGCGAGCAGTACTTC.

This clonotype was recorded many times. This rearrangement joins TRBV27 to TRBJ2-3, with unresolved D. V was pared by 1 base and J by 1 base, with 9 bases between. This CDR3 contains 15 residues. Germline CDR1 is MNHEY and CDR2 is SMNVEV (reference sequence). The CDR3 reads CASSLYDTGTDTQYF. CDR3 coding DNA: TGTGCCAGCAGTTTATACGACACAGGCACAGATACGCAGTATTTT.

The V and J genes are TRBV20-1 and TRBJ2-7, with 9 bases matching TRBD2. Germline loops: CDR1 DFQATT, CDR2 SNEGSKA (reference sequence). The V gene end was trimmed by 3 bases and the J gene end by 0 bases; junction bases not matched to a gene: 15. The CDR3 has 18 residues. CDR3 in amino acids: CSARGHPSSGRSSYEQYF. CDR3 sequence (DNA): TGCAGTGCTAGGGGACATCCCTCCAGCGGGAGGAGCTCCTACGAGCAGTACTTC.

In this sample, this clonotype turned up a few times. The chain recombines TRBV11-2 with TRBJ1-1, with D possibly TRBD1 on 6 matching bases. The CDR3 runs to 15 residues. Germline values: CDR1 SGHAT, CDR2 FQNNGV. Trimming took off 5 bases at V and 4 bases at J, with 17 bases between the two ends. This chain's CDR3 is CASSPVGGSVTEAFF. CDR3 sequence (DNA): TGTGCCAGCAGCCCGGTGGGGGGCAGCGTCACTGAAGCTTTCTTT. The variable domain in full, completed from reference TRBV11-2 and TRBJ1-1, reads EAGVAQSPRYKIIEKRQSVAFWCNPISGHATLYWYQQILGQGPKLLIQFQNNGVVDDSQLPKDRFSAERLKGVDSTLKIQPAKLEDSAVYLCASSPVGGSVTEAFFGQGTRLTVV.